This is a list of T cell receptor beta chains from one sample in a study of beta chain features in type 1 diabetes. Using immunoSEQ multiplex PCR, the repertoire was profiled, and TCRdb retains in-frame clones only, with some absent. This table has fewer than 110,000 clones, 28% appearing once. The sequenced sample consisted of central memory CD4+ T cells from blood. These receptors all stem from a woman in her late teens or twenties with type 1 diabetes. The CDR3 runs from the conserved cysteine through the conserved F or W. The order of the fields is D gene, clone size, J gene, V gene, CDR3 DNA, CDR3 protein. D genes are given only for firm matches. Size tells how often a clone was seen (once, few, many) or the class of an expanded clone, and some rows leave it out.

. | few | TRBJ2-5 | TRBV9 | TGTGCCAGCAGCGTAAGGTTTAGCAATTCAGAGACCCAGTACTTC | CASSVRFSNSETQYF
TRBD2 | . | TRBJ2-2 | TRBV12-5 | TGTGCTAGTGGTAGCCCACCGGGACTAGTCGCCGGGGAGCTGTTTTTT | CASGSPPGLVAGELFF
. | once | TRBJ1-3 | TRBV5-1 | TGCGCCAGCAGCTTAGGGGCGACTGGAAACACCATATATTTT | CASSLGATGNTIYF
. | once | TRBJ1-4 | TRBV4-3 | TGCGCCAGCAGCCAAGGACAGCTTGGGGCAACTAATGAAAAACTGTTTTTT | CASSQGQLGATNEKLFF
. | . | TRBJ2-2 | TRBV7-2 | TGTGCCAGCAGCTTATCTACCACCGGGGAGCTGTTTTTT | CASSLSTTGELFF
TRBD2 | . | TRBJ2-3 | TRBV28 | TGTGCCAGCAGTCCCCGAGCGGGAATCGGGACAGATACGCAGTATTTT | CASSPRAGIGTDTQYF
TRBD1 | . | TRBJ1-5 | TRBV19 | TGTGCCAGTAGCGGACAGGCCCCTAATGCTTATCAGCCCCAGCATTTT | CASSGQAPNAYQPQHF
TRBD2 | few | TRBJ2-2 | TRBV19 | TGTGCCAGTAGTATAGATCGTCGGCTAGCGGGCCCTGGGGCGAACACCGGGGAGCTGTTTTTT | CASSIDRRLAGPGANTGELFF
TRBD1 | few | TRBJ2-5 | TRBV5-1 | TGCGCCACGAACCCGGGACAGGGCCTCCAAGAGACCCAGTACTTC | CATNPGQGLQETQYF
TRBD1 | few | TRBJ2-7 | TRBV2 | TGTGCCAGCGTAAGGGACAGAGTAACCTACGAGCAGTACTTC | CASVRDRVTYEQYF